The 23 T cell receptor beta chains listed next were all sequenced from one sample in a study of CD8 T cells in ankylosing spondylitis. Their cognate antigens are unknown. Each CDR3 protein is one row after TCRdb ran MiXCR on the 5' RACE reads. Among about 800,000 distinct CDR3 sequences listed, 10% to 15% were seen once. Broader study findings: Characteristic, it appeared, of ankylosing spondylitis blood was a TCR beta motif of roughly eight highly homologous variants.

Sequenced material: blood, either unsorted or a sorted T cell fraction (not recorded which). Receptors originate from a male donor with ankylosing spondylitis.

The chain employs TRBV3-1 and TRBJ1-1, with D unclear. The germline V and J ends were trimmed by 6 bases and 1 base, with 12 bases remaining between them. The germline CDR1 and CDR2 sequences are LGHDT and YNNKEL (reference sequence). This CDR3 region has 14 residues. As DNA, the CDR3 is TGTGCCAGCAGACTAACCAGGCGGAACACTGAAGCTTTCTTT. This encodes CASRLTRRNTEAFF.

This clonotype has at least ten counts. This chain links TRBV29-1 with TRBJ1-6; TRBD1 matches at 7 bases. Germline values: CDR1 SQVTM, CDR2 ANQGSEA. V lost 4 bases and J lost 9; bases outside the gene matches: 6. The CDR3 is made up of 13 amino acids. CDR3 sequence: CSVAGTEGSPLHF. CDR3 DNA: TGCAGCGTTGCCGGGACAGAGGGTTCACCCCTCCACTTT.

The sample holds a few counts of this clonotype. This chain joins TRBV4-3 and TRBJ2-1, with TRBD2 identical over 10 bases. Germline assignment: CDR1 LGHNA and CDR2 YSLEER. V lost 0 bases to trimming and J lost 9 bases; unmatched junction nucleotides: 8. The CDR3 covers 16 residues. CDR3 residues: CASSQDWLAGDFEQFF. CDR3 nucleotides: TGCGCCAGCAGCCAAGATTGGCTAGCGGGAGATTTTGAGCAGTTCTTC.

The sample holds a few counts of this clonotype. The CDR3 region is CASGDQPKSEQYF. CDR3 nucleotide sequence: TGCGCCAGCGGAGACCAACCTAAGAGCGAGCAGTACTTC. V usage is TRBV5-1 and J usage is TRBJ2-7; no reliable D call. Germline CDR1 reads SGHRS; CDR2 reads YFSETQ. The V and J ends lost 7 bases and 6 bases respectively, with 17 bases between them. This CDR3 has 13 residues.

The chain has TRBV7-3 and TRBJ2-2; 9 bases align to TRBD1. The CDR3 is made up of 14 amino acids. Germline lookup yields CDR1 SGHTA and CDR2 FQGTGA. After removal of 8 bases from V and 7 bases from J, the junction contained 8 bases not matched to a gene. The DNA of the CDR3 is TGTGCCAGCCAATACAGGGGGCCGGGCGGGGAGCTGTTTTTT. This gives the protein CASQYRGPGGELFF.

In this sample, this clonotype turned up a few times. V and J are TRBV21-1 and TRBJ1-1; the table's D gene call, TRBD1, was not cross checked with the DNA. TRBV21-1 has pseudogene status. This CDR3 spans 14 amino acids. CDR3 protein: CASSRRGRNTEAFF. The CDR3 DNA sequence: TGTGCCAGCAGCCGACGGGGCCGGAACACTGAAGCTTTCTTT.

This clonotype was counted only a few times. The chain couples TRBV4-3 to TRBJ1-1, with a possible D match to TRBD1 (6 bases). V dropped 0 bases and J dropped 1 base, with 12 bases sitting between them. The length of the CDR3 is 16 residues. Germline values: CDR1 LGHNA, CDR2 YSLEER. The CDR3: CASSQDSQGRNTEAFF. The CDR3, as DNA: TGCGCCAGCAGCCAAGATAGTCAGGGGAGGAACACTGAAGCTTTCTTT.

The CDR3 DNA is TGTGCCAGCAGCCCCCGCCCGGTGAGGAATGAGCAGTTCTTC. Its translation is CASSPRPVRNEQFF. The J gene is TRBJ2-1, the V gene TRBV11-1; D not resolved. This CDR3 is built from 14 residues. V shed 5 bases and J shed 7 bases, with 15 bases lying between them. Looked up from germline, CDR1 is SGHAT and CDR2 is FQDESV (reference sequence).

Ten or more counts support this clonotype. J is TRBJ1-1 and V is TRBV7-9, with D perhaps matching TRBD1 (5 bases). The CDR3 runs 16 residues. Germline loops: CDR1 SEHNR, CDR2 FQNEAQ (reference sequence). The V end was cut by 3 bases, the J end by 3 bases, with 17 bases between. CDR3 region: CASSLQGLGKDTEAFF. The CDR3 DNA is TGTGCCAGCAGCTTGCAGGGATTGGGTAAGGACACTGAAGCTTTCTTT.

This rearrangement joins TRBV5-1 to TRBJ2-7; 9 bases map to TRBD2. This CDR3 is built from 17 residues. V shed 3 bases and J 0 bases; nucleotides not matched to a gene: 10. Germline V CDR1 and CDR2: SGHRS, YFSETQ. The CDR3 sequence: CASSSPIAGEISYEQYF. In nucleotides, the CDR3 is TGCGCCAGCAGCTCCCCCATAGCGGGAGAAATCTCCTACGAGCAGTACTTC.

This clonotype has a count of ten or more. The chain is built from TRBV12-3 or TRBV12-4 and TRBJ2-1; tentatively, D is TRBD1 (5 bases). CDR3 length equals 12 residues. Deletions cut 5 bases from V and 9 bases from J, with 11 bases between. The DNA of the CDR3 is TGTGCCAGCAGTCCCCCAGGGTTTGAGCAGTTCTTC. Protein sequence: CASSPPGFEQFF.

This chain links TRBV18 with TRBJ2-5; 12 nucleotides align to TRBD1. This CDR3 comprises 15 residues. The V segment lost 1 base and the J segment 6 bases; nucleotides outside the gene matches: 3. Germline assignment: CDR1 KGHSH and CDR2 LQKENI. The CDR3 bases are TGTGCCAGCTCACCACGGGACAGGGGGCGGCAGACCCAGTACTTC. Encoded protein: CASSPRDRGRQTQYF. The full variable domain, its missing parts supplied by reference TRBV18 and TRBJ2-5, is NAGVMQNPRHLVRRRGQEARLRCSPMKGHSHVYWYRQLPEEGLKFMVYLQKENIIDESGMPKERFSAEFPKEGPSILRIQQVVRGDSAAYFCASSPRDRGRQTQYFGPGTRLLVL.

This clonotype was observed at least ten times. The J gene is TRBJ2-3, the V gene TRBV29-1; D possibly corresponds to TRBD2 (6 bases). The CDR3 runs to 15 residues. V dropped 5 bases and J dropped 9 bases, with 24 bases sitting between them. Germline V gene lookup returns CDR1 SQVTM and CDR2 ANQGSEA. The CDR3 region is CSVRMIAASLVTQYF. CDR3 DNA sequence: TGCAGCGTTCGGATGATAGCGGCTTCACTGGTCACGCAGTATTTT.

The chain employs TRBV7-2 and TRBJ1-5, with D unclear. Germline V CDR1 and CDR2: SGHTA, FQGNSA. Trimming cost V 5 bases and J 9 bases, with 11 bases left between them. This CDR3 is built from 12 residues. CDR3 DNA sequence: TGTGCCAGCAGCATAGTACAAGGGCCCCAGCATTTT. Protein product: CASSIVQGPQHF. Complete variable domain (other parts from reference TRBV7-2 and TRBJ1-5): GAGVSQSPSNKVTEKGKDVELRCDPISGHTALYWYRQSLGQGLEFLIYFQGNSAPDKSGLPSDRFSAERTGGSVSTLTIQRTQQEDSAVYLCASSIVQGPQHFGDGTRLSIL.

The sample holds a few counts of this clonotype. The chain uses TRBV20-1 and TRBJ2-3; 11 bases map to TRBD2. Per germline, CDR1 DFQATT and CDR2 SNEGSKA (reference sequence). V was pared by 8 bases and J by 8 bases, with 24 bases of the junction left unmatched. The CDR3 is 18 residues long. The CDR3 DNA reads TGCAGTACTTCCTGGCTCCGACTAGCGGGAATGGGAGTAGCTACGCAGTATTTT. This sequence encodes CSTSWLRLAGMGVATQYF.

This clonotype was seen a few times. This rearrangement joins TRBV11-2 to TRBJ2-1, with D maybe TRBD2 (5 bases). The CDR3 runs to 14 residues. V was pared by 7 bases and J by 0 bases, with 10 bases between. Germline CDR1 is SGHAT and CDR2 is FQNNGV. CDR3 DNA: TGTGCCAGCACCCCTCGGGACTCCTACAATGAGCAGTTCTTC. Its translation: CASTPRDSYNEQFF.

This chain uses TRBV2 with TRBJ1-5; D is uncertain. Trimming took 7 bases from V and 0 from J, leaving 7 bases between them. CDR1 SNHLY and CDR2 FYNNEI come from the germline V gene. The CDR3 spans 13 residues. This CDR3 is CASKVDSNQPQHF. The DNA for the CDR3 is TGTGCCAGCAAAGTGGATAGCAATCAGCCCCAGCATTTT.

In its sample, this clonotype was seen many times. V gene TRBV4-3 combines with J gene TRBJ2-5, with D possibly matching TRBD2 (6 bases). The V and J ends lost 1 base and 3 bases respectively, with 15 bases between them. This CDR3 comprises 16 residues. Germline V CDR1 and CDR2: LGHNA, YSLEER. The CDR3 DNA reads TGCGCCAGCAGCCAAGGATTACAGGAGGGTGAAGAGACCCAGTACTTC. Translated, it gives CASSQGLQEGEETQYF.

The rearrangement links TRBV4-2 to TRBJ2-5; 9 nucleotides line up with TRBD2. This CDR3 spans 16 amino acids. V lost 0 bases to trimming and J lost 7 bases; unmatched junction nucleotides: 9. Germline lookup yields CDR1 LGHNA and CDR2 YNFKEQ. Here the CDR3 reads CASSQDAAGGSATQYF. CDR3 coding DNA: TGTGCCAGCAGCCAAGACGCAGCGGGGGGCTCCGCGACCCAGTACTTC.

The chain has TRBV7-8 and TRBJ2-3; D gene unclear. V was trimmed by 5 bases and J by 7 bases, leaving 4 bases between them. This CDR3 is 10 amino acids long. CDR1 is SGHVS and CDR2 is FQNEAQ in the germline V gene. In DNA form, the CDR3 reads TGTGCCAGCAGCACTAATACGCAGTATTTT. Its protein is CASSTNTQYF.

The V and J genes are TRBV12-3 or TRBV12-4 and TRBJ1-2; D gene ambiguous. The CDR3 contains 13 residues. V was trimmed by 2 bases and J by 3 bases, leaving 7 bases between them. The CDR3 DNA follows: TGTGCCAGCAGTTTACTCCCCCACTATGGCTACACCTTC. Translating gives CASSLLPHYGYTF.

The CDR3 nucleotides read TGTGCCAGCCAATCGGGGTACAATGAGCAGTTCTTC. Translation gives CASQSGYNEQFF. The J gene is TRBJ2-1, the V gene TRBV7-9; D perhaps matches TRBD2 (5 bases). Germline V lookup: CDR1 SEHNR, CDR2 FQNEAQ (reference sequence). V was cut by 8 bases and J by 4 bases, with 9 bases left in between. The length of the CDR3 is 12 residues.

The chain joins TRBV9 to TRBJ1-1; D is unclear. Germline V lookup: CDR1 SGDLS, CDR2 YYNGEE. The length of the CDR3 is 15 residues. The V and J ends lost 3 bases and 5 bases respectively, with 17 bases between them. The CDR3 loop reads CASSALPGGETEAFF. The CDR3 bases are TGTGCCAGCAGCGCTCTTCCGGGAGGAGAGACTGAAGCTTTCTTT.